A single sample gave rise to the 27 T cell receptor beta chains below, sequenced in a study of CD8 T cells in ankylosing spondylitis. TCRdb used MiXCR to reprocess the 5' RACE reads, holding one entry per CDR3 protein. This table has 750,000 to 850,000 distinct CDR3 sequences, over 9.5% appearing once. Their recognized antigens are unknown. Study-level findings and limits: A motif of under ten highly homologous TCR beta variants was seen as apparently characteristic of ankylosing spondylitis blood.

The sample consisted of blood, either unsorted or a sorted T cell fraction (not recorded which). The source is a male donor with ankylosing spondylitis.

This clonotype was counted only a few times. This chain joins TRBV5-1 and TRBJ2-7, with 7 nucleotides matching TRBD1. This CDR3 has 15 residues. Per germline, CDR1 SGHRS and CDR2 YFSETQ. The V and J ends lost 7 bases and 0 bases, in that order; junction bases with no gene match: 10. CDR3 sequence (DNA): TGCGCCAGCCGACGATCCACAGGGGACTCCTACGAGCAGTACTTC. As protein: CASRRSTGDSYEQYF.

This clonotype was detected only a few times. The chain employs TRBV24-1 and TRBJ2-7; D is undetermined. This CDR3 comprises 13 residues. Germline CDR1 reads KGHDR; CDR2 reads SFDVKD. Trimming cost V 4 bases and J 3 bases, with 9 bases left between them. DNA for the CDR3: TGTGCCACCAGTGACCGTCTCGGCTACGAGCAGTACTTC. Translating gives CATSDRLGYEQYF.

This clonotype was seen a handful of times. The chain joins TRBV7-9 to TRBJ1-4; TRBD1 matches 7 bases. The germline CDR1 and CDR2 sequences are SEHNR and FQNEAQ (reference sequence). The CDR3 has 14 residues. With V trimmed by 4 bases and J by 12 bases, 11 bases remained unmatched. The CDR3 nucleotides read TGTGCCAGCAGCTCCCCCAGGGGGGGCCCGGAACTGTTTTTT. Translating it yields CASSSPRGGPELFF.

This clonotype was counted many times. The CDR3 reads CSAPVREAEAFF. The DNA of the CDR3 is TGCAGTGCACCAGTCAGGGAAGCTGAAGCTTTCTTT. The gene calls are TRBV20-1 and TRBJ1-1; maybe TRBD1 (5 bases). Trimming pared 6 bases from V and 6 bases from J, leaving 14 bases between. The CDR3 has 12 residues. Germline assignment: CDR1 DFQATT and CDR2 SNEGSKA (reference sequence).

The CDR3, as DNA: TGTGCCACCAGTGATAACTGGGCCTACGAGCAGTACTTC. Protein: CATSDNWAYEQYF. The V and J genes are TRBV24-1 and TRBJ2-7; no reliable D call. The CDR3 is 13 amino acids. Germline loops: CDR1 KGHDR, CDR2 SFDVKD. Trimming removed 3 bases at V and 2 bases at J, with 7 bases between.

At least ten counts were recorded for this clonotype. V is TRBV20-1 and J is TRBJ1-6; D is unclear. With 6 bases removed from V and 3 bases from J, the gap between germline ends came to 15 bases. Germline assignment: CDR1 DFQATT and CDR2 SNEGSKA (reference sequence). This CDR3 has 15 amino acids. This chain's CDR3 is CSARTNKGYNSPLHF. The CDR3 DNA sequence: TGCAGTGCGAGAACTAACAAGGGCTATAATTCACCCCTCCACTTT.

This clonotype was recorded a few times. CDR3 in DNA: TGTGCCAGTCAGTGGTCACTAGCGGAGATATTAGACAATGAGCAGTTCTTC. Amino acids: CASQWSLAEILDNEQFF. The chain has TRBV2 and TRBJ2-1; 8 nucleotides line up with TRBD2. The CDR3 contains 17 residues. The V segment lost 9 bases and the J segment 5 bases; nucleotides outside the gene matches: 18. CDR1 and CDR2 from the germline V gene are SNHLY and FYNNEI.

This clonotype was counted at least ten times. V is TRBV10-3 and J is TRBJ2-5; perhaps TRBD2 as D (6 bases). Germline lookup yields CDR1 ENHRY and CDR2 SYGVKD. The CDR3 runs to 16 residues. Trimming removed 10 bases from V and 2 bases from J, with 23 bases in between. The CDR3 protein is CATARDEGRRQETQYF. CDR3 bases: TGTGCCACCGCCCGGGACGAGGGGAGGCGACAAGAGACCCAGTACTTC.

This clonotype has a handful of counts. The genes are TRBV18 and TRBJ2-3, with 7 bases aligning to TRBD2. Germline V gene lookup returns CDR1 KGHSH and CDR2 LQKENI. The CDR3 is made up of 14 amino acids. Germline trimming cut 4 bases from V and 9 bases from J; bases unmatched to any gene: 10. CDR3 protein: CASSLGTTSLTQYF. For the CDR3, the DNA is TGTGCCAGCTCACTAGGGACTACGTCCCTGACGCAGTATTTT.

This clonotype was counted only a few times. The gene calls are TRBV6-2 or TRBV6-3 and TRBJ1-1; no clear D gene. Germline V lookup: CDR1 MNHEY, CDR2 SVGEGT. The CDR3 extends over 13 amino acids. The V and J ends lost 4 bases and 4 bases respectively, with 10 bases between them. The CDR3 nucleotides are TGTGCCAGCAGTTTGGAGGCGGGCACTGAAGCTTTCTTT. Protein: CASSLEAGTEAFF.

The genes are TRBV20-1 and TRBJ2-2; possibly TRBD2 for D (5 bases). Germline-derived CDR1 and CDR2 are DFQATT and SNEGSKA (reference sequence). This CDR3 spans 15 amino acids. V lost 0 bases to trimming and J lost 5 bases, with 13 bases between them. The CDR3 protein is CSARDGRAATGELFF. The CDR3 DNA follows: TGCAGTGCTAGAGATGGGCGGGCGGCAACCGGGGAGCTGTTTTTT.

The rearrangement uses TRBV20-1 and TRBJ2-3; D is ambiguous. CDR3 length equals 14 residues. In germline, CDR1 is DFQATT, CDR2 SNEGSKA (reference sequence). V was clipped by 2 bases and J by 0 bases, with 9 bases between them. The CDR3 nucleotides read TGCAGTGCTAGAAAGGCTTCTAGCACAGATACGCAGTATTTT. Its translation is CSARKASSTDTQYF.

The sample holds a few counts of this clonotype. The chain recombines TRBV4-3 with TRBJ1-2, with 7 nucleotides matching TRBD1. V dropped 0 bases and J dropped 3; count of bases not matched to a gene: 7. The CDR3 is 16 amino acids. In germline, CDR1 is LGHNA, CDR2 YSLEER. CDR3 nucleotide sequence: TGCGCCAGCAGCCAAGATGTATCAGGGGGATACTATGGCTACACCTTC. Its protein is CASSQDVSGGYYGYTF.

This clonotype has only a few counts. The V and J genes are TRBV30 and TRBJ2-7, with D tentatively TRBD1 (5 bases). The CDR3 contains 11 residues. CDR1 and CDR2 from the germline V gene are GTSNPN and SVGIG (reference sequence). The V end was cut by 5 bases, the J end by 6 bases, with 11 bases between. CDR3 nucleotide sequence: TGTGCCTGGTCTAGGGGTGGCGAGCAGTACTTC. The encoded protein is CAWSRGGEQYF.

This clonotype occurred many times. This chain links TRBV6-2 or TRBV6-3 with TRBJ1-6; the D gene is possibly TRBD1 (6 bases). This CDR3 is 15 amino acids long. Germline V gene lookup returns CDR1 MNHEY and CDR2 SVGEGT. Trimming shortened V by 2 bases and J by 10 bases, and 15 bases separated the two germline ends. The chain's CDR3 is CASSYAGTSISPLHF. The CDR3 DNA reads TGTGCCAGCAGTTACGCCGGGACATCGATCTCACCCCTCCACTTT.

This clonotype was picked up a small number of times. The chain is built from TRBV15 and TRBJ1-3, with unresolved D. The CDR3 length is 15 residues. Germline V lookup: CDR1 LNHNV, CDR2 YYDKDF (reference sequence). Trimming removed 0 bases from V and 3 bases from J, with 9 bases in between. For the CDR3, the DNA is TGTGCCACCAGCAGAGATATCCTCCTTGGAAACACCATATATTTT. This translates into CATSRDILLGNTIYF.

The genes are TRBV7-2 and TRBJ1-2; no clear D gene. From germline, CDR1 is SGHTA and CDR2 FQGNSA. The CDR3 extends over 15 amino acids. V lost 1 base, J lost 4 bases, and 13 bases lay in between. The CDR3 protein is CASSLDVGRSYGYTF. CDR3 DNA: TGTGCCAGCAGCTTAGATGTGGGTAGGTCCTATGGCTACACCTTC.

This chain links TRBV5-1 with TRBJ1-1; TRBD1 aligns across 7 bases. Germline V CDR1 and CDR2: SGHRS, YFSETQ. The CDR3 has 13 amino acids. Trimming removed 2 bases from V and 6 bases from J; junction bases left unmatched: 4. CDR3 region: CASSFGRGAEAFF. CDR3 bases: TGCGCCAGCAGCTTCGGCAGGGGGGCTGAAGCTTTCTTT. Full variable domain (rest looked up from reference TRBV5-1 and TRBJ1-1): KAGVTQTPRYLIKTRGQQVTLSCSPISGHRSVSWYQQTPGQGLQFLFEYFSETQRNKGNFPGRFSGRQFSNSRSEMNVSTLELGDSALYLCASSFGRGAEAFFGQGTRLTVV.

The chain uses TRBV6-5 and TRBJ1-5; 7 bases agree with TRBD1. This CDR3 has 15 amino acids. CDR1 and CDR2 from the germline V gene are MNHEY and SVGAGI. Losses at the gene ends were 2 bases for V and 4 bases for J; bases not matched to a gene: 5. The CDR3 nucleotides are TGTGCCAGCAGTTACCGCCCAGGGGGAAATCAGCCCCAGCATTTT. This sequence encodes CASSYRPGGNQPQHF.

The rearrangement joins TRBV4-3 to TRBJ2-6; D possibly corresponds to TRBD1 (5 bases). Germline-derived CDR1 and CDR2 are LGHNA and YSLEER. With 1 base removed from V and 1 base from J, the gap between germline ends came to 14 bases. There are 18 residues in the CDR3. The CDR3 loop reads CASSQVRGGRSGANVLTF. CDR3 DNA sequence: TGCGCCAGCAGCCAAGTTAGGGGCGGTAGATCTGGGGCCAACGTCCTGACTTTC.

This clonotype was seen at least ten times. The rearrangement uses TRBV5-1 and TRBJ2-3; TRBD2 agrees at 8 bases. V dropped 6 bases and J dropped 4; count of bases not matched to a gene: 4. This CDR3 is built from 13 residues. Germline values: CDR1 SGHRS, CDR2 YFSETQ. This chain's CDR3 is CASTGLVSDTQYF. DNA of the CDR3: TGCGCCAGCACGGGACTAGTATCAGATACGCAGTATTTT. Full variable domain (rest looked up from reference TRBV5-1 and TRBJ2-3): KAGVTQTPRYLIKTRGQQVTLSCSPISGHRSVSWYQQTPGQGLQFLFEYFSETQRNKGNFPGRFSGRQFSNSRSEMNVSTLELGDSALYLCASTGLVSDTQYFGPGTRLTVL.

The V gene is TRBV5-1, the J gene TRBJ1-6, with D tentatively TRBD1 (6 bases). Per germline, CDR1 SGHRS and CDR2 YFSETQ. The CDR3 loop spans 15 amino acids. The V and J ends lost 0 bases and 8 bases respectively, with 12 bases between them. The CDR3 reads CASSLVGGWDSPLHF. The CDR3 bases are TGCGCCAGCAGCTTGGTCGGGGGCTGGGATTCACCCCTCCACTTT.

The CDR3 region has the DNA TGCAGTGCTAGAGATATCGTCTCCTACGAGCAGTACTTC. Translating gives CSARDIVSYEQYF. This sequence joins TRBV20-1 and TRBJ2-7; D is unclear. Trimming stripped 0 bases from V and 0 bases from J, with 6 bases between. The CDR3 sequence is 13 residues long. In germline, CDR1 is DFQATT, CDR2 SNEGSKA (reference sequence).

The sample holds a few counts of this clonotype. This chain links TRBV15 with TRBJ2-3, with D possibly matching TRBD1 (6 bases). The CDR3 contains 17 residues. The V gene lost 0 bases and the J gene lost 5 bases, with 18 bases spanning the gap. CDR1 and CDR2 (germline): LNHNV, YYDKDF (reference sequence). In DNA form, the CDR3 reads TGTGCCACCAGCAGAGATCAAGCCGTAGGGGGAAGAGATACGCAGTATTTT. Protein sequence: CATSRDQAVGGRDTQYF. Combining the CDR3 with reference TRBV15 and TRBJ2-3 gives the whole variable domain DAMVIQNPRYQVTQFGKPVTLSCSQTLNHNVMYWYQQKSSQAPKLLFHYYDKDFNNEADTPDNFQSRRPNTSFCFLDIRSPGLGDTAMYLCATSRDQAVGGRDTQYFGPGTRLTVL.

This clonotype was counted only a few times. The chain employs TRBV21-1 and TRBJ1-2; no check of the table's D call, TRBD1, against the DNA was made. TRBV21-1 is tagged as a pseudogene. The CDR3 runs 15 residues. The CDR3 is CASSTYGGANYGYTF. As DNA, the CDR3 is TGTGCCAGCAGCACATACGGGGGAGCTAACTATGGCTACACCTTC.

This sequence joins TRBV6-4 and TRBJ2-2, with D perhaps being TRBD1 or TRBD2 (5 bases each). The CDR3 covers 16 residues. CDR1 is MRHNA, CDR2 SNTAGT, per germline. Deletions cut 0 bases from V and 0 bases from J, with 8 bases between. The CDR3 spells CASSDSRGANTGELFF. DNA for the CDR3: TGTGCCAGCAGTGACTCGAGGGGCGCGAACACCGGGGAGCTGTTTTTT.

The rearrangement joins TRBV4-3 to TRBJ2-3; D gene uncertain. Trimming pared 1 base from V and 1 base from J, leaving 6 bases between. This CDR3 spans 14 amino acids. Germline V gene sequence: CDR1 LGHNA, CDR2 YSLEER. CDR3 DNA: TGCGCCAGCAGCCAAGCCGACCGCACAGATACGCAGTATTTT. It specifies CASSQADRTDTQYF.